Below, 6 T cell receptor beta chains from the same sample are listed, as sequenced in a study of identical twins. TCRdb called the 5' RACE reads again in MiXCR, with one record for every CDR3 protein. This repertoire shows 450,000 to 650,000 distinct CDR3 sequences, more than 9% found once; its top ten account for around 3%. The data also belong to a second study, concerning yellow fever vaccine responses in identical twins.

The sequenced sample consisted of PBMCs. The receptors stem from a woman younger than 30 in good health.

The sample holds a few counts of this clonotype. The rearrangement links TRBV11-2 to TRBJ2-5; TRBD1 matches 8 bases. The CDR3 length is 17 residues. In germline, CDR1 is SGHAT, CDR2 FQNNGV. Germline trimming cut 0 bases from V and 1 base from J; bases unmatched to any gene: 7. The CDR3 coding sequence is TGTGCCAGCAGCTTAGACGGGACAGGTCGGTCCCAAGAGACCCAGTACTTC. Translating gives CASSLDGTGRSQETQYF.

The table lists this clonotype with a few counts. The chain combines TRBV11-2 with TRBJ2-3; no reliable D call. Trimming removed 2 bases at V and 7 bases at J, with 25 bases between. CDR3 length: 18 residues. Germline V gene data show CDR1 as SGHAT and CDR2 as FQNNGV. CDR3 DNA sequence: TGTGCCAGCAGCTTAATCATGACCAACTCGCTTCTACGAAATACGCAGTATTTT. This encodes CASSLIMTNSLLRNTQYF. The full variable domain, its missing parts supplied by reference TRBV11-2 and TRBJ2-3, is EAGVAQSPRYKIIEKRQSVAFWCNPISGHATLYWYQQILGQGPKLLIQFQNNGVVDDSQLPKDRFSAERLKGVDSTLKIQPAKLEDSAVYLCASSLIMTNSLLRNTQYFGPGTRLTVL.

This clonotype was observed at least ten times. This chain joins TRBV3-1 and TRBJ2-1, with 8 bases matching TRBD2. Germline CDR1 is LGHDT and CDR2 is YNNKEL (reference sequence). CDR3 length: 14 residues. The trim removed 6 bases at V and 3 bases at J, leaving 4 bases unmatched. DNA for the CDR3: TGTGCCAGCAGTCAGACTAGCGTCTACAATGAGCAGTTCTTC. It is translated as CASSQTSVYNEQFF.

This clonotype has just a few counts. The V and J genes are TRBV7-9 and TRBJ1-5, with D possibly matching TRBD1 (5 bases). Per germline, CDR1 SEHNR and CDR2 FQNEAQ (reference sequence). This CDR3 is built from 15 residues. Trimming removed 5 bases at V and 2 bases at J, with 13 bases between. CDR3 sequence reads: CASSPAQTGNQPQHF. The CDR3 nucleotides are TGTGCCAGCAGCCCGGCTCAGACAGGCAATCAGCCCCAGCATTTT.

In its sample, this clonotype was seen many times. The V call is TRBV29-1, the J call TRBJ1-1; D unresolved. Trimming took off 7 bases at V and 0 bases at J, with 9 bases between the two ends. There are 12 residues in the CDR3. Germline loops: CDR1 SQVTM, CDR2 ANQGSEA. CDR3 in DNA: TGCAGCGCCGGATGGATGAACACTGAAGCTTTCTTT. It encodes CSAGWMNTEAFF. Full variable domain (remainder filled in from reference TRBV29-1 and TRBJ1-1): SAVISQKPSRDICQRGTSLTIQCQVDSQVTMMFWYRQQPGQSLTLIATANQGSEATYESGFVIDKFPISRPNLTFSTLTVSNMSPEDSSIYLCSAGWMNTEAFFGQGTRLTVV.

This clonotype was counted a few times. The chain combines TRBV25-1 with TRBJ1-5, with TRBD1 matching 8 bases. J gave up 6 bases and V 4 bases, and 8 bases lay outside the gene matches. The length of the CDR3 is 15 residues. Germline V lookup: CDR1 MGHDK, CDR2 SYGVNS. The CDR3 reads CASSAGTGWAQPQHF. Written as DNA, the CDR3 is TGTGCCAGCAGTGCCGGGACAGGTTGGGCTCAGCCCCAGCATTTT.